A selection of T cell receptor beta chains follows, all from one sample in a study of T cell responses to AZD1222 COVID-19 vaccine. Some clones are missing from TCRdb's copy, which holds only in-frame ones; the method was immunoSEQ multiplex PCR. The table lists roughly 150,000 clones, 88% of them singletons. The starting material was peripheral blood, obtained on day 0 of AZD1222 vaccination. The receptors stem from an adult in good health. Each CDR3 is given with its conserved first and last residue. Each record gives: J gene, V gene, clone size, D gene, CDR3 DNA, CDR3 protein. A D gene is named only where the DNA matches it firmly. Rows give clone size only sometimes, using once, few, many, or a class for an expanded clone.

J: TRBJ1-5
V: TRBV5-1
size: .
D: .
DNA: TGCGCCAGCAGCTTGGGTGTGGGGGGCGGTCAGCCCCAGCATTTT
CDR3: CASSLGVGGGQPQHF

J: TRBJ2-3
V: TRBV6-5
size: once
D: .
DNA: TGTGCCGTCTTGGCCTTAAGCACAGATACGCAGTATTTT
CDR3: CAVLALSTDTQYF

J: TRBJ1-4
V: TRBV5-4
size: .
D: .
DNA: TGTGCCAGCAGCTTGGACAGTCGTGGTAATGAAAAACTGTTTTTT
CDR3: CASSLDSRGNEKLFF

J: TRBJ1-1
V: TRBV29-1
size: .
D: .
DNA: TGCAGCGTTGAATCCGGGGCTTGGGACACTGAAGCTTTCTTT
CDR3: CSVESGAWDTEAFF

J: TRBJ2-7
V: TRBV28
size: .
D: .
DNA: TGTGCCAGCAGCTCATTCTACGAGCAGTACTTC
CDR3: CASSSFYEQYF

J: TRBJ2-1
V: TRBV7-2
size: .
D: .
DNA: TGTGCCAGCAGCGAGAGGGGGGGTACCTACAATGAGCAGTTCTTC
CDR3: CASSERGGTYNEQFF

J: TRBJ1-5
V: TRBV27
size: .
D: .
DNA: TGTGCCAGCAGCCTATCCCACATTCAGCCCCAGCATTTT
CDR3: CASSLSHIQPQHF

J: TRBJ1-1
V: TRBV11-2
size: once
D: .
DNA: TGTGCCAGCAGCTTAAGTGAGGGCTTCTACACTGAAGCTTTCTTT
CDR3: CASSLSEGFYTEAFF

J: TRBJ1-2
V: TRBV7-9
size: .
D: .
DNA: TGTGCCAGCAGCTTAGACGCGGGGACGACTAACTATGGCTACACCTTC
CDR3: CASSLDAGTTNYGYTF

J: TRBJ1-1
V: TRBV15
size: .
D: TRBD1
DNA: TGTGCCACCAGCAGAACAGGGGGCGCGGGCACTGAAGCTTTCTTT
CDR3: CATSRTGGAGTEAFF

J: TRBJ2-3
V: TRBV5-1
size: .
D: TRBD2
DNA: TGCGCCAGCAGCTTGGAGCGGGAAGCAGATACGCAGTATTTT
CDR3: CASSLEREADTQYF

J: TRBJ1-5
V: TRBV4-1
size: .
D: .
DNA: TGCGCCAGCAGCCAAGCTTTGGGGAATCAGCCCCAGCATTTT
CDR3: CASSQALGNQPQHF

J: TRBJ1-5
V: TRBV7-2
size: .
D: .
DNA: TGTGCCAGCAGCTTTGAAGTTAGCAATCAGCCCCAGCATTTT
CDR3: CASSFEVSNQPQHF

J: TRBJ2-2
V: TRBV4-1
size: .
D: .
DNA: TGCGCCAGCAGCCCCCAGAACACCGGGGAGCTGTTTTTT
CDR3: CASSPQNTGELFF

J: TRBJ1-1
V: TRBV28
size: .
D: .
DNA: TGTGCCAGCAGTTTTGGCACTATGAACACTGAAGCTTTCTTT
CDR3: CASSFGTMNTEAFF

J: TRBJ1-2
V: TRBV20-1
size: .
D: .
DNA: TGCAGTGCTCCTGAAACCTATGGCTACACCTTC
CDR3: CSAPETYGYTF

J: TRBJ1-5
V: TRBV30
size: .
D: TRBD1
DNA: TGTGCCTGGAGTAGGGGGCCGGGGCCGGAGAAAAATCAGCCCCAGCATTTT
CDR3: CAWSRGPGPEKNQPQHF

J: TRBJ1-1
V: TRBV7-9
size: .
D: .
DNA: TGTGCCAGCAGCTCTCGGGGCAGCAGTTTGGACACTGAAGCTTTCTTT
CDR3: CASSSRGSSLDTEAFF

J: TRBJ1-5
V: TRBV3-1/TRBV3-2
size: .
D: .
DNA: TGTGCCAGCAGCCAAGATTACAGTGGAATTCAGCCCCAGCATTTT
CDR3: CASSQDYSGIQPQHF

J: TRBJ2-1
V: TRBV18
size: .
D: .
DNA: TGTGCCAGCTCACCGGGGACTGTGGGATACAATGAGCAGTTCTTC
CDR3: CASSPGTVGYNEQFF

J: TRBJ1-2
V: TRBV6-5
size: .
D: .
DNA: TGTGCCAGCAGTTACTTTGCCGGGACTCTTACCGGCTACACCTTC
CDR3: CASSYFAGTLTGYTF

J: TRBJ1-1
V: TRBV7-3
size: .
D: TRBD1
DNA: TGTGCCAGCAGCTCGGGGACAGGGGCTGAAGCTTTCTTT
CDR3: CASSSGTGAEAFF

J: TRBJ1-5
V: TRBV19
size: .
D: .
DNA: TGTGCCAGTAGTATGGACGGCGAGCAGCCCCAGCATTTT
CDR3: CASSMDGEQPQHF

J: TRBJ2-7
V: TRBV7-8
size: .
D: TRBD2
DNA: TGTGCCAGCAGCTCTAGCGGGAGGTACCCCTACGAGCAGTACTTC
CDR3: CASSSSGRYPYEQYF

J: TRBJ1-2
V: TRBV3-1/TRBV3-2
size: .
D: .
DNA: TGTGCCAGCAGCCAAGGTCGGCGTTCTAACTATGGCTACACCTTC
CDR3: CASSQGRRSNYGYTF

J: TRBJ1-1
V: TRBV11-3
size: .
D: .
DNA: TGTGCCAGCAGCCAGGGTAGTGACACTGAAGCTTTCTTT
CDR3: CASSQGSDTEAFF

J: TRBJ1-2
V: TRBV28
size: few
D: TRBD1
DNA: TGTGCCAGCAGCAAAAATTATAAAACAGGGGTAGGTGGCTACACCTTC
CDR3: CASSKNYKTGVGGYTF